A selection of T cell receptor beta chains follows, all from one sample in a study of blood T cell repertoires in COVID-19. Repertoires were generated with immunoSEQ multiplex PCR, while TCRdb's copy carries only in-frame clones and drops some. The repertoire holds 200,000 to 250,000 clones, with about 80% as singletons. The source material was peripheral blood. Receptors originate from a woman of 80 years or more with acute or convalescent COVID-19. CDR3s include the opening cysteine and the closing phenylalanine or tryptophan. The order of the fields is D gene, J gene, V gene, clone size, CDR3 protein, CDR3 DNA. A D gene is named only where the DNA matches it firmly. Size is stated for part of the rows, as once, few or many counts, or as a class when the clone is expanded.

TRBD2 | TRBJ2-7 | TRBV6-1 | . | CASSEGSGGPSEQYF | TGTGCCAGCAGTGAAGGATCGGGAGGGCCCTCCGAGCAGTACTTC
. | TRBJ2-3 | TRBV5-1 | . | CASTGPGRTDTQYF | TGCGCCAGCACAGGCCCCGGTCGCACAGATACGCAGTATTTT
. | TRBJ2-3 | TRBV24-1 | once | CATRSGLQCTDTQYF | TGTGCCACTCGTTCGGGACTTCAATGCACAGATACGCAGTATTTT
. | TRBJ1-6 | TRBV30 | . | CAWSRRGNSPLHF | TGTGCCTGGAGTAGAAGGGGGAATTCACCCCTCCACTTT
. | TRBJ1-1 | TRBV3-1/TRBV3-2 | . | CASSHRGKSTEAFF | TGTGCCAGCAGCCATCGCGGGAAGAGCACTGAAGCTTTCTTT
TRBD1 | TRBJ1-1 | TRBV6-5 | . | CASSWLTGDTEAFF | TGTGCCAGCAGTTGGTTGACAGGGGACACTGAAGCTTTCTTT
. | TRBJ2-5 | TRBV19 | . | CASSWGLRETQYF | TGTGCCAGTAGTTGGGGGCTGAGAGAGACCCAGTACTTC
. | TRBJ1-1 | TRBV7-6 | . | CASSLGRALNQNTEAFF | TGTGCCAGCAGCTTAGGTCGAGCCTTAAATCAGAACACTGAAGCTTTCTTT
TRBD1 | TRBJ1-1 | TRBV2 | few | CASRTLQGSGSEAFF | TGTGCCAGCAGGACCTTACAGGGGTCAGGGTCTGAAGCTTTCTTT
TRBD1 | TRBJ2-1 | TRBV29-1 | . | CSVTPRTGVYLLDLGNEQFF | TGCAGCGTTACGCCACGGACAGGGGTTTATCTCCTTGATTTAGGCAATGAGCAGTTCTTC
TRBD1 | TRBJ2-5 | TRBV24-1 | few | CATSDLGPEGQEGETQYF | TGTGCCACCAGTGATTTAGGACCCGAGGGACAGGAGGGAGAGACCCAGTACTTC
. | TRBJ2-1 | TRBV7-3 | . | CASSIYRAKGRYDEQFF | TGTGCCAGCAGCATCTATAGGGCCAAAGGGAGGTACGATGAGCAGTTCTTC
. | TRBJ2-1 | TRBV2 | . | CASSEVHGRGEQFF | TGTGCCAGCAGTGAAGTACACGGGAGAGGCGAACAGTTCTTC
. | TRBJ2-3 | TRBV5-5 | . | CASSSLTDTQYF | TGTGCCAGCAGCTCCTTGACAGATACGCAGTATTTT
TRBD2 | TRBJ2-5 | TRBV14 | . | CASSHAGGLAGSQETQYF | TGTGCCAGCAGCCACGCCGGGGGTCTAGCGGGGTCCCAAGAGACCCAGTACTTC
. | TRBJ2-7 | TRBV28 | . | CASSLAGSVYEQYF | TGTGCCAGCAGTTTGGCAGGGTCAGTCTACGAGCAGTACTTC
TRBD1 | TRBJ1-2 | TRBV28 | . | CASSSLRDRDGYTF | TGTGCCAGCAGTTCCCTCCGGGACAGGGACGGCTACACCTTC
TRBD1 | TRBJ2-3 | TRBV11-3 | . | CASSSHRGTDTQYF | TGTGCCAGCAGCTCACACAGGGGAACGGATACGCAGTATTTT
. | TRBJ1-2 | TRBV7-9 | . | CASRSRDSYNYGYTF | TGTGCCAGCAGATCCCGGGACTCCTACAACTATGGCTACACCTTC
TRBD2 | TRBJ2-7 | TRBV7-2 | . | CASSLGGRIYEQYF | TGTGCCAGCAGCTTAGGCGGGAGAATCTACGAGCAGTACTTC
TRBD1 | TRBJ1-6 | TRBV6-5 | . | CASSYALGTGNSPLHF | TGTGCCAGCAGTTACGCCTTGGGGACAGGGAATTCACCCCTCCACTTT
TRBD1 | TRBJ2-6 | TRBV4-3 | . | CASSYRGSGANVLTF | TGCGCCAGCAGCTACAGGGGCTCTGGGGCCAACGTCCTGACTTTC
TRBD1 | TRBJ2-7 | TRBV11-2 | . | CASSPRPTTGYEQYF | TGTGCCAGCAGCCCTCGACCAACGACAGGGTACGAGCAGTACTTC
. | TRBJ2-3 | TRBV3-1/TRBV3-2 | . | CASSQYSLDTQYF | TGTGCCAGCAGCCAGTACAGCCTAGATACGCAGTATTTT
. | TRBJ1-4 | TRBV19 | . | CASSTRQVGEKLFF | TGTGCCAGTAGTACCCGACAGGTGGGGGAAAAACTGTTTTTT
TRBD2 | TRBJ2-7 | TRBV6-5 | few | CASRGLAGSYEQYF | TGTGCCAGCAGAGGACTAGCGGGCTCCTACGAGCAGTACTTC
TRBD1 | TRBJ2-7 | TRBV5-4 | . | CASSRDRAGQYF | TGTGCCAGCAGCCGAGACAGGGCCGGGCAGTACTTC
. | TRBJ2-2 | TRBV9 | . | CASSVDLFPGELFF | TGTGCCAGCAGCGTAGATCTGTTTCCCGGGGAGCTGTTTTTT
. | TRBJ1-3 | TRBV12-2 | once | CASRLTLAGTGNTIYF | TGTGCAAGTCGCTTAACACTAGCAGGGACTGGAAACACCATATATTTT
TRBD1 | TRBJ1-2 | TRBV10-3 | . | CAISVQGAPGYTF | TGTGCCATCAGTGTCCAGGGGGCGCCTGGCTACACCTTC
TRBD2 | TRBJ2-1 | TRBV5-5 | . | CASSLRLAGGNEQFF | TGTGCCAGCAGCTTGCGGCTAGCGGGAGGAAATGAGCAGTTCTTC
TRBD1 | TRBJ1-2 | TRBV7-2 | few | CASSLHDRDRGKDYGYTF | TGTGCCAGCAGCTTACACGACCGGGACAGGGGTAAAGACTATGGCTACACCTTC
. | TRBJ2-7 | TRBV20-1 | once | CSAQVSEQYF | TGCAGTGCGCAGGTTAGCGAGCAGTACTTC
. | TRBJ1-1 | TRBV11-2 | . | CASSSPLIPGNTEAFF | TGTGCCAGCAGCTCCCCCCTCATCCCCGGGAACACTGAAGCTTTCTTT
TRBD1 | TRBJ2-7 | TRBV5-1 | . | CASSKGQASSYEQYF | TGCGCCAGCAGCAAGGGACAGGCCTCCTCCTACGAGCAGTACTTC
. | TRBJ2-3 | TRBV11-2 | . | CASSLALYDTQYF | TGTGCCAGCAGCTTAGCCCTCTACGATACGCAGTATTTT
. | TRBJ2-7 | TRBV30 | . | CAWSDQIRTASYEQYF | TGTGCCTGGAGTGACCAGATAAGGACAGCCTCCTACGAGCAGTACTTC
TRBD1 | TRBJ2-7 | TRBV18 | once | CASSSTGYLREQYF | TGTGCCAGCTCATCGACAGGGTACCTACGGGAGCAGTACTTC
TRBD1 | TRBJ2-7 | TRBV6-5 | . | CASTGQRGQGEEQYF | TGTGCCAGCACCGGGCAAAGAGGACAGGGAGAAGAGCAGTACTTC
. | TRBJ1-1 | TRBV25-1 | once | CASTRETEAFF | TGTGCCAGCACGAGGGAAACTGAAGCTTTCTTT
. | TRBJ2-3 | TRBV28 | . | CASSFDAGRNTQYF | TGTGCCAGCAGTTTCGACGCGGGTAGGAATACGCAGTATTTT
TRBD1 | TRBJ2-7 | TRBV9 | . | CASSVGQGAHEQYF | TGTGCCAGCAGCGTTGGACAGGGGGCCCACGAGCAGTACTTC
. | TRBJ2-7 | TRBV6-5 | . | CASSTQGSYEQYF | TGTGCCAGCAGTACACAGGGTTCCTACGAGCAGTACTTC
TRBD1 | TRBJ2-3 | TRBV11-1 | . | CASSLAPDRATQYF | TGTGCCAGCAGCTTAGCACCCGACAGGGCTACGCAGTATTTT
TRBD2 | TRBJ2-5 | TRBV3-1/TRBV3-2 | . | CASSQDLAGVQETQYF | TGTGCCAGCAGCCAAGATCTGGCGGGGGTTCAAGAGACCCAGTACTTC
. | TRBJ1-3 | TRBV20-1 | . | CSVRSRGTIYF | TGCAGTGTTCGGTCCCGGGGCACCATATATTTT